A selection of T cell receptor beta chains follows, all from one sample in a study of CD8 T cells in ankylosing spondylitis. TCRdb redid the calling of the 5' RACE reads with MiXCR, one entry per CDR3 protein. The sample contains approximately 210,000 distinct CDR3 sequences, about 13% of which appear only once. Sequencing was performed on blood, either unsorted or a sorted T cell fraction (not recorded which). These receptors were obtained from a male donor with ankylosing spondylitis or in good health (not recorded which). The CDR3 runs from the conserved cysteine through the conserved F or W. The order of the fields is D gene, clone size, J gene, V gene, CDR3 protein, CDR3 DNA. D genes are given only for firm matches. Clone size, where shown, is once, few, many, or a class for clones that have expanded.

d_gene: TRBD2; abundance: few; j_gene: TRBJ2-7; v_gene: TRBV7-2; CDR3aa: CASSLATGLAAYEQYF; CDR3nt: TGTGCCAGCAGCTTAGCTACGGGACTAGCAGCCTACGAGCAGTACTTC
d_gene: TRBD2; abundance: many; j_gene: TRBJ2-1; v_gene: TRBV2; CDR3aa: CASRGLAGQSYNEQFF; CDR3nt: TGTGCCAGCAGGGGGTTAGCGGGACAATCCTACAATGAGCAGTTCTTC
d_gene: NA; abundance: few; j_gene: TRBJ1-6; v_gene: TRBV5-1; CDR3aa: CASSLEDPYNSPLHF; CDR3nt: TGCGCCAGCAGCTTGGAGGACCCCTATAATTCACCCCTCCACTTT
d_gene: NA; abundance: NA; j_gene: TRBJ1-1; v_gene: TRBV5-1; CDR3aa: CASSPGHTNTEAFF; CDR3nt: TGCGCCAGCAGCCCGGGACATACGAACACTGAAGCTTTCTTT
d_gene: TRBD2; abundance: NA; j_gene: TRBJ2-7; v_gene: TRBV15; CDR3aa: CATSPGLAGGSPLDEQYF; CDR3nt: TGTGCCACCAGCCCGGGACTAGCGGGAGGGTCCCCCCTAGACGAGCAGTACTTC
d_gene: TRBD1; abundance: NA; j_gene: TRBJ2-7; v_gene: TRBV12-3/TRBV12-4; CDR3aa: CASSRQGTYEQYF; CDR3nt: TGTGCCAGCAGCCGACAGGGCACCTACGAGCAGTACTTC
d_gene: NA; abundance: NA; j_gene: TRBJ2-7; v_gene: TRBV6-5; CDR3aa: CASSYSSVAGYNYEQYF; CDR3nt: TGTGCCAGCAGTTACTCGAGTGTAGCAGGGTATAACTACGAGCAGTACTTC
d_gene: NA; abundance: NA; j_gene: TRBJ1-5; v_gene: TRBV12-3/TRBV12-4; CDR3aa: CASSRLGWGEPQHF; CDR3nt: TGTGCCAGCAGCCGACTGGGCTGGGGAGAGCCCCAGCATTTT
d_gene: NA; abundance: few; j_gene: TRBJ2-3; v_gene: TRBV11-2; CDR3aa: CATSSRTSTDTQYF; CDR3nt: TGTGCCACCTCCAGTCGGACGTCCACAGATACGCAGTATTTT
d_gene: TRBD2; abundance: many; j_gene: TRBJ2-7; v_gene: TRBV29-1; CDR3aa: CSVLRLAGGIYEQYF; CDR3nt: TGCAGCGTCTTGCGACTAGCGGGAGGTATCTACGAGCAGTACTTC
d_gene: NA; abundance: few; j_gene: TRBJ2-7; v_gene: TRBV6-5; CDR3aa: CASSYSGIYEQYF; CDR3nt: TGTGCCAGCAGTTACTCGGGGATTTACGAGCAGTACTTC
d_gene: NA; abundance: few; j_gene: TRBJ2-1; v_gene: TRBV7-2; CDR3aa: CASSLDLGGYNEQFF; CDR3nt: TGTGCCAGCAGCTTAGACCTTGGAGGATACAATGAGCAGTTCTTC
d_gene: NA; abundance: few; j_gene: TRBJ1-1; v_gene: TRBV6-4; CDR3aa: CASSDSRDSDEAFF; CDR3nt: TGTGCCAGCAGTGACTCAAGGGATTCGGATGAAGCTTTCTTT
d_gene: NA; abundance: few; j_gene: TRBJ2-3; v_gene: TRBV2; CDR3aa: CASSGNSASSTDTQYF; CDR3nt: TGTGCCAGCAGTGGAAACAGTGCCTCTAGCACAGATACGCAGTATTTT
d_gene: TRBD1; abundance: NA; j_gene: TRBJ1-1; v_gene: TRBV4-1; CDR3aa: CASSPAALPGQHEAFF; CDR3nt: TGCGCCAGCAGCCCAGCCGCCCTCCCGGGACAGCATGAAGCTTTCTTT
d_gene: NA; abundance: many; j_gene: TRBJ1-1; v_gene: TRBV29-1; CDR3aa: CSVAGRAAFF; CDR3nt: TGCAGCGTCGCAGGGAGGGCAGCTTTCTTT
d_gene: NA; abundance: NA; j_gene: TRBJ1-1; v_gene: TRBV6-4; CDR3aa: CASSDTVTSEAFF; CDR3nt: TGTGCCAGCAGTGACACAGTCACGAGTGAAGCTTTCTTT
d_gene: NA; abundance: once; j_gene: TRBJ2-3; v_gene: TRBV2; CDR3aa: CASRAGQQYLTDTQYF; CDR3nt: TGTGCCAGCAGGGCGGGACAGCAATATCTCACAGATACGCAGTATTTT
d_gene: TRBD1; abundance: NA; j_gene: TRBJ2-7; v_gene: TRBV27; CDR3aa: CASSSLSTGGKGEQYF; CDR3nt: TGTGCCAGCAGCTCCCTCTCGACAGGGGGAAAGGGCGAGCAGTACTTC
d_gene: TRBD1; abundance: many; j_gene: TRBJ1-2; v_gene: TRBV29-1; CDR3aa: CSVPGGEGGYTF; CDR3nt: TGCAGCGTCCCAGGGGGCGAGGGTGGCTACACCTTC
d_gene: NA; abundance: NA; j_gene: TRBJ1-1; v_gene: TRBV4-1; CDR3aa: CASSPQLARDTEAFF; CDR3nt: TGCGCCAGCAGCCCCCAGTTGGCACGGGACACTGAAGCTTTCTTT
d_gene: TRBD1; abundance: many; j_gene: TRBJ1-5; v_gene: TRBV10-3; CDR3aa: CASRSQGDQNQPQHF; CDR3nt: TGTGCCAGTCGCTCCCAGGGGGATCAGAATCAGCCCCAGCATTTT
d_gene: NA; abundance: NA; j_gene: TRBJ2-5; v_gene: TRBV7-6; CDR3aa: CASSQTTDPSKETQYF; CDR3nt: TGTGCCAGCAGCCAAACGACAGACCCCTCCAAAGAGACCCAGTACTTC
d_gene: NA; abundance: few; j_gene: TRBJ2-5; v_gene: TRBV7-8; CDR3aa: CASSPDSYLQETQYF; CDR3nt: TGTGCCAGCAGCCCCGACAGCTACTTACAAGAGACCCAGTACTTC
d_gene: TRBD2; abundance: few; j_gene: TRBJ2-3; v_gene: TRBV24-1; CDR3aa: CATSGPPPGLAGKNTDTQYF; CDR3nt: TGTGCCACCAGTGGTCCCCCACCGGGACTAGCGGGGAAGAACACAGATACGCAGTATTTT
d_gene: TRBD2; abundance: few; j_gene: TRBJ2-5; v_gene: TRBV5-5; CDR3aa: CASIGTSGGQETQYF; CDR3nt: TGTGCCAGCATCGGGACTAGCGGGGGCCAAGAGACCCAGTACTTC
d_gene: NA; abundance: NA; j_gene: TRBJ1-2; v_gene: TRBV2; CDR3aa: CASSERGPFYGYTF; CDR3nt: TGTGCCAGCAGTGAGCGGGGGCCTTTCTATGGCTACACCTTC
d_gene: TRBD1; abundance: NA; j_gene: TRBJ2-1; v_gene: TRBV5-1; CDR3aa: CASSHPGQSSYNEQFF; CDR3nt: TGCGCCAGCAGCCATCCGGGACAGAGCTCCTACAATGAGCAGTTCTTC
d_gene: TRBD1; abundance: few; j_gene: TRBJ1-5; v_gene: TRBV27; CDR3aa: CASSPGTGGNRPQHF; CDR3nt: TGTGCCAGCAGCCCAGGGACAGGGGGGAACCGGCCCCAGCATTTT
d_gene: NA; abundance: few; j_gene: TRBJ1-1; v_gene: TRBV5-1; CDR3aa: CASSSGDANTEAFF; CDR3nt: TGCGCCAGCAGCTCCGGGGATGCAAACACTGAAGCTTTCTTT
d_gene: TRBD2; abundance: NA; j_gene: TRBJ2-1; v_gene: TRBV30; CDR3aa: CAWSVTSVYEQFF; CDR3nt: TGTGCCTGGAGTGTAACTAGCGTTTATGAGCAGTTCTTC
d_gene: TRBD1; abundance: many; j_gene: TRBJ1-1; v_gene: TRBV5-1; CDR3aa: CASSPGDRVDTEAFF; CDR3nt: TGCGCCAGCAGCCCGGGGGACAGGGTCGACACTGAAGCTTTCTTT
d_gene: TRBD1; abundance: many; j_gene: TRBJ1-4; v_gene: TRBV5-1; CDR3aa: CASSDGGQGNEKLFF; CDR3nt: TGCGCCAGCAGCGACGGGGGACAGGGGAATGAAAAACTGTTTTTT
d_gene: TRBD1; abundance: few; j_gene: TRBJ2-7; v_gene: TRBV5-6; CDR3aa: CASSLDLRGHEQYF; CDR3nt: TGTGCCAGCAGCTTGGACCTCAGGGGGCACGAGCAGTACTTC
d_gene: NA; abundance: few; j_gene: TRBJ2-7; v_gene: TRBV5-6; CDR3aa: CASSFGPSAGTPYF; CDR3nt: TGTGCCAGCAGCTTTGGCCCGTCCGCGGGAACCCCGTACTTC
d_gene: TRBD2; abundance: many; j_gene: TRBJ2-7; v_gene: TRBV4-1; CDR3aa: CASSQGEWTSGPYEQYF; CDR3nt: TGCGCCAGCAGCCAAGGAGAATGGACTAGCGGGCCGTACGAGCAGTACTTC
d_gene: TRBD1; abundance: NA; j_gene: TRBJ1-2; v_gene: TRBV25-1; CDR3aa: CASSGSSTGFYGYTF; CDR3nt: TGTGCCAGCAGTGGGAGCTCGACAGGGTTCTATGGCTACACCTTC
d_gene: NA; abundance: NA; j_gene: TRBJ1-3; v_gene: TRBV12-3/TRBV12-4; CDR3aa: CASSSPSLGNTIYF; CDR3nt: TGTGCCAGCAGTTCCCCTAGTCTTGGGAACACCATATATTTT
d_gene: NA; abundance: few; j_gene: TRBJ2-1; v_gene: TRBV2; CDR3aa: CASSGDLAEQFF; CDR3nt: TGTGCCAGCAGTGGGGACCTAGCGGAGCAGTTCTTC
d_gene: TRBD1; abundance: NA; j_gene: TRBJ1-2; v_gene: TRBV7-9; CDR3aa: CASSFRQGAGDGYTF; CDR3nt: TGTGCCAGCAGCTTTCGACAGGGGGCCGGAGATGGCTACACCTTC
d_gene: NA; abundance: few; j_gene: TRBJ2-5; v_gene: TRBV9; CDR3aa: CASSERGASTEETQYF; CDR3nt: TGTGCCAGCAGCGAGCGAGGCGCCTCCACAGAAGAGACCCAGTACTTC
d_gene: NA; abundance: many; j_gene: TRBJ2-1; v_gene: TRBV5-1; CDR3aa: CASSWDGGYEQFF; CDR3nt: TGCGCCAGCAGCTGGGACGGGGGCTATGAGCAGTTCTTC
d_gene: TRBD2; abundance: NA; j_gene: TRBJ2-1; v_gene: TRBV10-2; CDR3aa: CASSESSGGKNEQFF; CDR3nt: TGCGCCAGCAGTGAGTCGAGCGGGGGAAAGAATGAGCAGTTCTTC
d_gene: TRBD1; abundance: few; j_gene: TRBJ2-7; v_gene: TRBV5-1; CDR3aa: CASSTRQGLRDEQYF; CDR3nt: TGCGCCAGCAGTACCCGACAGGGCCTAAGGGACGAGCAGTACTTC
d_gene: TRBD1; abundance: few; j_gene: TRBJ1-1; v_gene: TRBV29-1; CDR3aa: CSVYAGGRNTEAFF; CDR3nt: TGCAGCGTCTACGCAGGGGGCCGGAACACTGAAGCTTTCTTT
d_gene: TRBD2; abundance: NA; j_gene: TRBJ2-1; v_gene: TRBV6-6; CDR3aa: CASSFWTSGGRDNEQFF; CDR3nt: TGTGCCAGCAGTTTCTGGACTAGCGGGGGGCGGGACAATGAGCAGTTCTTC
d_gene: NA; abundance: NA; j_gene: TRBJ1-2; v_gene: TRBV5-6; CDR3aa: CASGEEGNYGYTF; CDR3nt: TGTGCCAGCGGCGAGGAGGGCAACTATGGCTACACCTTC